This T cell receptor beta chain was retrieved from a study of blood T cell repertoires in COVID-19. Sequencing was performed with immunoSEQ multiplex PCR; in TCRdb, only in-frame clones are kept and a portion is missing. The sample lists around 18,000 clones, approximately 80% occurring once. This CDR3 region has 15 residues. Germline V gene data show CDR1 as SGHTA and CDR2 as FQGNSA. V was cut by 5 bases and J by 11 bases, with 22 bases left in between. The gene calls are TRBV7-2 and TRBJ2-1; the D gene is possibly TRBD2 (7 bases). The receptor was derived from a man older than 75 with acute or convalescent COVID-19. What was sequenced was peripheral blood. Here the CDR3 DNA reads TGTGCCAGCAGCCCACAACGGGCTGGGGGGGGGCAGCAGTTCTTC. It encodes CASSPQRAGGGQQFF.